The T cell receptor beta chain described here comes from a study of multiple sclerosis patients with progressive multifocal leukoencephalopathy. Sample time point: around eleven months of natalizumab therapy. T1 marks 6 months and T2 marks 12 months of natalizumab therapy. The CDR3 is made up of 14 amino acids. Sequenced by immunoSEQ multiplex PCR; TCRdb stores in-frame clones only, minus some. This table has about 30,000 clones, around 89% appearing once. The J gene is TRBJ1-1, the V gene TRBV1; the table gives TRBD1 as D, unverified against the DNA. TRBV1 is given as a pseudogene. The sequence was obtained from a human donor with multiple sclerosis. The input for sequencing was PBMCs, taken from a patient treated with natalizumab. CDR3 in amino acids: CTSSQPDRNTEAFF. The CDR3 nucleotides read TGCACCAGCAGCCAACCCGACAGGAACACTGAAGCTTTCTTT.